This T cell receptor (beta chain) comes out of a study of a mutant IDH1 vaccine in newly diagnosed glioma. As for the study in general: Among treated patients, 62.5% were male and about 40% female, and mean age was about 41 years. Former treatment meant radiotherapy, temozolomide, or both; the majority had gotten both. Study results and caveats: Vaccine-induced immune responses occurred in 93.3% of patients.

Clones were read by immunoSEQ multiplex PCR, and TCRdb kept only the in-frame ones, dropping some. The sample lists about 36,000 clones, about four fifths occurring once. Points on this clone: Its antigen remains unidentified.

Time point indicated: week 5, during vaccination. The study gave 300 ug of mutant IDH1 20-mer peptide per vaccine dose, with topical imiquimod. New WHO grade 3 or 4 astrocytomas that were IDH1-mutant and ATRX-lost had been found in donors. The germline V gene has CDR1 ENHRY and CDR2 SYGVKD. The CDR3 has 17 amino acids. Trimming pared 2 bases from V and 0 bases from J, leaving 11 bases between. The sequence was collected from a man aged 50 or older with glioma. The chain is built from TRBV10-3 and TRBJ2-6; D might be TRBD1 (5 bases). The sample in question was PBMCs, obtained from a glioma patient whose treatment included an IDH1 peptide vaccine. The CDR3: CAISEDSVSSGANVLTF. DNA for the CDR3: TGTGCCATCAGTGAGGACAGTGTGAGCTCTGGGGCCAACGTCCTGACTTTC.